This T cell receptor beta chain came from a study of OX40 agonist ivuxolimab in advanced cancers. Study at large: Among those enrolled, mean age was 60 years (range roughly 23 to 90) and 70% to 85% were male. One hepatocellular carcinoma and a couple of cutaneous melanoma patients partially responded. The study, taken as a whole, reports: Certain nonresponding patients likewise had low normalized T-cell clonal expansion.

About this clone itself: Its antigen is not identified.

Some clones are missing from TCRdb's copy, which holds only in-frame ones; the method was immunoSEQ multiplex PCR. The repertoire has approximately 31,000 clones, over 85% of them found once; the top ten carry roughly 28%. The TCR was taken from an adult with an advanced solid tumor such as melanoma, head and neck, liver or kidney cancer. Here the sequenced sample was CD4+ or CD8+ T cells sorted from blood, taken in a trial of the OX40 agonist ivuxolimab.

For the CDR3, the DNA is TGTGCCAGCAGCAAATCGATCGGACAGGGGCGCTCTGGGGCCAACGTCCTGACTTTC. It encodes CASSKSIGQGRSGANVLTF. The chain links TRBV21-1 to TRBJ2-6; TRBD1 was called by the table and not checked on the DNA. TRBV21-1 is noted as a pseudogene. This CDR3 has 19 residues.